This T cell receptor beta chain was identified in a study of vaccination effects on CD4 cells after COVID-19. Study outcomes and limitations: Early post-infection timepoints were missing from the study, which also had few convalescent patients.

Using viral peptide pools, the ViraFEST assay grew out antigen-specific CD4+ T cells prior to sequencing. The culture ran for less than 12 days, and then CD4+ T cells were isolated. Nucleocapsid antibodies were negative in the vaccine recipients, who had never had SARS-CoV-2 infection. They grew two million PBMC in each well, adding approximately 10 IU/ml IL-2 and 7.5 to 10 ug/ml peptides. Each culture had half its medium swapped for IL-2 medium on days 3 and 7. Details on this clone: Its cognate antigen is unknown.

Germline lookup yields CDR1 LGHNA and CDR2 YNFKEQ. V was pared by 1 base and J by 1 base, with 4 bases between. CDR3 length equals 13 residues. Here immunoSEQ multiplex PCR was the method, and the copy in TCRdb shows in-frame clones only, minus some. The sample has around 31,000 clones, roughly two thirds seen once. The rearrangement uses TRBV4-2 and TRBJ1-1; D uncertain. The clonotype was recovered from a human donor who received a COVID-19 vaccine. Here the sequenced sample was CD4+ T cells from PBMCs cultured with HCoV-229E spike peptides, taken before COVID-19 vaccination. CDR3 protein: CASSQAGNTEAFF. The CDR3 region has the DNA TGTGCCAGCAGCCAAGCAGGGAACACTGAAGCTTTCTTT.